The 32 T cell receptor beta chains below come from one sample, sequenced in a study of shared clonotypes between healthy human individuals. Sequencing used immunoSEQ multiplex PCR; TCRdb keeps in-frame clones, though not all of them. Altogether about 520,000 clones are present, 70% to 80% being singletons, with the ten largest covering about 12%. Sequencing was done on a sample of PBMCs. These receptors came from a woman aged 35 to 49 in good health. Some clones in this sample may be carry-over from other donors' samples.

This rearrangement joins TRBV6-5 to TRBJ2-7; possibly TRBD1 or TRBD2 for D (5 bases each). The CDR3 spans 13 residues. Looked up from germline, CDR1 is MNHEY and CDR2 is SVGAGI. The ends were cut back, 2 bases at V and 9 bases at J, with 14 bases in the middle. The CDR3 nucleotides read TGTGCCAGCAGTTACGACGGGGCGTTGGTGCAGTACTTC. It codes for CASSYDGALVQYF.

The chain couples TRBV10-3 to TRBJ2-1; TRBD2 aligns across 8 bases. This CDR3 comprises 15 residues. Unmatched junction bases numbered 10, after V lost 5 bases and J lost 7 bases. Germline CDR1 is ENHRY and CDR2 is SYGVKD. The CDR3 region has the DNA TGTGCCATCAGTCGTAGCGGGAATGGAAGGAATGAGCAGTTCTTC. Its protein product is CAISRSGNGRNEQFF.

The rearrangement links TRBV6-6 to TRBJ2-7; 9 positions match TRBD1. This CDR3 is 14 amino acids long. CDR1 and CDR2 from the germline V gene are MNHNY and SVGAGI (reference sequence). The J segment lost 5 bases and the V segment lost 6 bases, leaving 8 bases of the junction unmatched. The CDR3 DNA is TGTGCCAGCAGATACCGGGACAGGGTTAACGAGCAGTACTTC. Amino acids: CASRYRDRVNEQYF.

Details on this clone: The junction departs from germline at one end; a sequencing error may be responsible. The CDR3 loop is CASTPGSGQGIFF. CDR3 coding DNA: TGTGCCAGCACCCCGGGCTCTGGACAGGGGATCTTCTTC. The chain links TRBV28 to TRBJ2-7, with 9 nucleotides matching TRBD1. The CDR3 is made up of 13 amino acids. The germline V gene encodes CDR1 MDHEN and CDR2 SYDVKM.

This rearrangement joins TRBV28 to TRBJ2-7; D may be TRBD1 (6 bases). The germline gives CDR1 MDHEN, CDR2 SYDVKM. Trimming shortened V by 10 bases and J by 6 bases, and 16 bases separated the two germline ends. This CDR3 spans 12 amino acids. The CDR3 loop reads CATRTVKGEQYF. The CDR3, as DNA: TGTGCCACCCGGACAGTGAAGGGCGAGCAGTACTTC.

The chain carries TRBV4-3 and TRBJ2-5; 8 bases match TRBD2. J gave up 3 bases and V 0 bases, and 9 bases lay outside the gene matches. The germline CDR1 and CDR2 sequences are LGHNA and YSLEER. There are 17 residues in the CDR3. CDR3 sequence: CASSQDGLGTSKETQYF. The CDR3 region has the DNA TGCGCCAGCAGCCAAGATGGTTTAGGGACTAGTAAAGAGACCCAGTACTTC.

The rearrangement uses TRBV27 and TRBJ2-3; D is unclear. CDR1 is MNHEY, CDR2 SMNVEV, per germline (reference sequence). The germline V and J ends were trimmed by 7 bases and 0 bases, with 17 bases remaining between them. The CDR3 totals 16 residues. CDR3 protein: CASTSLPWGSTDTQYF. In nucleotides, the CDR3 is TGTGCCAGCACTTCTCTCCCCTGGGGTAGCACAGATACGCAGTATTTT.

The CDR3 here is CASSIDLGLAVAEQFF. The CDR3, as DNA: TGTGCCAGTAGTATAGATCTGGGACTAGCGGTCGCTGAGCAGTTCTTC. The rearrangement joins TRBV19 to TRBJ2-1; 11 bases agree with TRBD2. V shed 0 bases, J shed 9 bases, and the junction held 7 bases outside the gene matches. The germline gives CDR1 LNHDA, CDR2 SQIVND (reference sequence). The CDR3 consists of 16 residues.

CDR3 sequence: CASSLDRGSFTDTQYF. CDR3 DNA: TGTGCCAGCAGCTTAGATCGGGGGAGTTTCACAGATACGCAGTATTTT. The chain links TRBV11-2 to TRBJ2-3; possibly TRBD2 for D (6 bases). Trimming pared 0 bases from V and 2 bases from J, leaving 12 bases between. Looked up from germline, CDR1 is SGHAT and CDR2 is FQNNGV. This CDR3 contains 16 residues.

This chain connects TRBV19 to TRBJ2-7; D possibly corresponds to TRBD1 (5 bases). CDR1 and CDR2 (germline): LNHDA, SQIVND (reference sequence). There are 15 residues in the CDR3. V lost 3 bases and J 0 bases, leaving 12 bases between the germline ends. CDR3 bases: TGTGCCAGTAGTATTGCAGGGCCGAGCTCCTACGAGCAGTACTTC. Encoded protein: CASSIAGPSSYEQYF.

There are many counts of this clone. The rearrangement links TRBV5-4 to TRBJ1-4; 8 nucleotides agree with TRBD1. The length of the CDR3 is 16 residues. Unmatched junction bases numbered 11, after V lost 4 bases and J lost 6 bases. Germline V gives CDR1 SGHNT, CDR2 YYREEE (reference sequence). The CDR3 DNA is TGTGCCAGCAGCGACAGACAGGGGCTAGGGGATGAAAAACTGTTTTTT. The encoded protein is CASSDRQGLGDEKLFF.

This chain connects TRBV5-1 to TRBJ1-1; no definite D call. Trimming removed 0 bases at V and 0 bases at J, with 6 bases between. Per the germline V gene, CDR1 is SGHRS and CDR2 is YFSETQ. This CDR3 is built from 14 residues. The CDR3 spells CASSLDGLNTEAFF. The CDR3 DNA sequence: TGCGCCAGCAGCTTGGACGGATTGAACACTGAAGCTTTCTTT.

The chain recombines TRBV19 with TRBJ2-1, with D possibly matching TRBD2 (6 bases). The CDR3 runs to 16 residues. Between the trimmed V and J ends, which lost 7 bases and 2 bases, there was a span of 18 bases. The germline V gene has CDR1 LNHDA and CDR2 SQIVND (reference sequence). Here the CDR3 DNA reads TGTGCCAGTATCGGAGGGAGAGGCTCCACCTACAATGAGCAGTTCTTC. It translates to CASIGGRGSTYNEQFF.

The rearrangement links TRBV9 to TRBJ1-2; D gene unclear. This CDR3 has 13 amino acids. The germline CDR1 and CDR2 sequences are SGDLS and YYNGEE. Trimming stripped 4 bases from V and 6 bases from J, with 13 bases between. This CDR3 reads CASSLSTGDGYTF. As DNA, the CDR3 is TGTGCCAGCAGCCTCTCAACCGGAGATGGCTACACCTTC.

The rearrangement uses TRBV15 and TRBJ1-1; no definite D call. This CDR3 has 13 residues. CDR1 and CDR2 (germline): LNHNV, YYDKDF (reference sequence). V was trimmed by 1 base and J by 1 base, leaving 4 bases between them. The CDR3 coding sequence is TGTGCCACCAGCAGAGTGGGGAACACTGAAGCTTTCTTT. Its translation: CATSRVGNTEAFF. The full variable domain, completed using reference TRBV15 and TRBJ1-1, is DAMVIQNPRYQVTQFGKPVTLSCSQTLNHNVMYWYQQKSSQAPKLLFHYYDKDFNNEADTPDNFQSRRPNTSFCFLDIRSPGLGDTAMYLCATSRVGNTEAFFGQGTRLTVV.

The chain has TRBV19 and TRBJ2-6; 9 positions agree with TRBD2. The CDR3 is made up of 16 amino acids. J lost 2 bases, V lost 5 bases, and 4 bases had no gene match. CDR1 LNHDA and CDR2 SQIVND come from the germline V gene (reference sequence). Here the CDR3 DNA reads TGTGCCAGTAGTGTTAGCGGGAGTGCTGGGGCCAACGTCCTGACTTTC. It specifies CASSVSGSAGANVLTF.

The rearrangement uses TRBV5-1 and TRBJ2-3, with 9 positions matching TRBD2. The CDR3 length is 15 residues. The trim removed 3 bases at V and 3 bases at J, leaving 5 bases unmatched. Germline V gives CDR1 SGHRS, CDR2 YFSETQ. This CDR3 is CASSSGLAWTDTQYF. The DNA for the CDR3 is TGCGCCAGCAGCTCTGGACTAGCGTGGACAGATACGCAGTATTTT.

V gene TRBV28 combines with J gene TRBJ2-7; D uncertain. The CDR3 is 11 amino acids. Between the trimmed V and J ends, which lost 10 bases and 3 bases, there was a span of 10 bases. Germline CDR1 and CDR2: MDHEN and SYDVKM. The CDR3 nucleotides are TGTGCCATCCGGAGTGGCTACGAGCAGTACTTC. Translation gives CAIRSGYEQYF.

A few counts support this clone. V and J are TRBV28 and TRBJ1-5; no definite D call. Trimming left V 4 bases short and J 4 bases short, with 14 bases between. Germline assignment: CDR1 MDHEN and CDR2 SYDVKM. The CDR3 sequence is 15 residues long. The CDR3 coding sequence is TGTGCCAGCAGTTCGTCCAGGAGGACGAATCAGCCCCAGCATTTT. Its protein is CASSSSRRTNQPQHF.

This clone was counted a few times. This rearrangement joins TRBV11-2 to TRBJ2-1; D could derive from TRBD1 or TRBD2 (5 bases each). Germline-derived CDR1 and CDR2 are SGHAT and FQNNGV. This CDR3 comprises 15 residues. V was pared by 5 bases and J by 4 bases, with 15 bases between. The CDR3 region is CASSRARDGYNEQFF. The CDR3 coding sequence is TGTGCCAGCAGCAGGGCCCGGGACGGTTACAATGAGCAGTTCTTC. Combining the CDR3 with reference TRBV11-2 and TRBJ2-1 gives the whole variable domain EAGVAQSPRYKIIEKRQSVAFWCNPISGHATLYWYQQILGQGPKLLIQFQNNGVVDDSQLPKDRFSAERLKGVDSTLKIQPAKLEDSAVYLCASSRARDGYNEQFFGPGTRLTVL.

The sample holds one count of this clone. CDR3 nucleotides: TGTGCCAGTAGTCTCGGGATCTACTCTGGGGCCAACGTCCTGACTTTC. Encoded protein: CASSLGIYSGANVLTF. V is TRBV19 and J is TRBJ2-6; D perhaps matches TRBD2 (5 bases). Deletions cut 5 bases from V and 0 bases from J, with 11 bases between. The CDR3 length is 16 residues. Looked up from germline, CDR1 is LNHDA and CDR2 is SQIVND (reference sequence). Supplemented by reference TRBV19 and TRBJ2-6, the full variable domain reads DGGITQSPKYLFRKEGQNVTLSCEQNLNHDAMYWYRQDPGQGLRLIYYSQIVNDFQKGDIAEGYSVSREKKESFPLTVTSAQKNPTAFYLCASSLGIYSGANVLTFGAGSRLTVL.

The genes are TRBV19 and TRBJ1-1; D remains unclear. The CDR3 is 14 residues long. V lost 0 bases and J 1 base, leaving 6 bases between the germline ends. Germline V gene lookup returns CDR1 LNHDA and CDR2 SQIVND (reference sequence). CDR3 bases: TGTGCCAGTAGTATAGATCCTTCGAACACTGAAGCTTTCTTT. This encodes CASSIDPSNTEAFF. The full variable domain, rest sourced from reference TRBV19 and TRBJ1-1, is DGGITQSPKYLFRKEGQNVTLSCEQNLNHDAMYWYRQDPGQGLRLIYYSQIVNDFQKGDIAEGYSVSREKKESFPLTVTSAQKNPTAFYLCASSIDPSNTEAFFGQGTRLTVV.

The count of this clone is one. The chain combines TRBV28 with TRBJ2-5; 10 bases fit TRBD2. Trimming took 5 bases from V and 5 from J; bases not matched to a gene: 14. The V gene's germline CDR1 is MDHEN and CDR2 SYDVKM. The CDR3 is 17 residues long. The CDR3 is CASSPPGLASEGETQYF. For the CDR3, the DNA is TGTGCCAGCAGTCCTCCGGGACTAGCGTCAGAGGGGGAGACCCAGTACTTC.

This clone came up a few times. As DNA, the CDR3 is TGTGCCAGCAGTGAAGCAGGGACAGGGACTGAAGCTTTCTTT. Its protein product is CASSEAGTGTEAFF. V is TRBV2 and J is TRBJ1-1; 9 bases match TRBD1. This CDR3 is 14 amino acids long. In germline, CDR1 is SNHLY, CDR2 FYNNEI. V gave up 0 bases and J gave up 5 bases; unmatched junction bases: 1. The whole variable domain, remainder taken from reference TRBV2 and TRBJ1-1, is EPEVTQTPSHQVTQMGQEVILRCVPISNHLYFYWYRQILGQKVEFLVSFYNNEISEKSEIFDDQFSVERPDGSNFTLKIRSTKLEDSAMYFCASSEAGTGTEAFFGQGTRLTVV.

The gene calls are TRBV18 and TRBJ1-1; 7 nucleotides match TRBD1. The germline CDR1 and CDR2 sequences are KGHSH and LQKENI. V lost 1 base and J lost 0; bases outside the gene matches: 8. This CDR3 comprises 17 residues. The CDR3 reads CASSPRGQGGLNTEAFF. For the CDR3, the DNA is TGTGCCAGCTCACCACGAGGTCAGGGGGGATTGAACACTGAAGCTTTCTTT.

V is TRBV7-6 and J is TRBJ1-1; perhaps TRBD1 as D (6 bases). Germline CDR1 SGHVS, CDR2 FNYEAQ. CDR3 length equals 12 residues. Trimming shortened V by 5 bases and J by 7 bases, and 11 bases separated the two germline ends. CDR3 DNA: TGTGCCAGCAGCCCAATACAGGGTGAAGCTTTCTTT. It is translated as CASSPIQGEAFF. The variable domain in full, with the rest retrieved from reference TRBV7-6 and TRBJ1-1, is GAGVSQSPRYKVTKRGQDVALRCDPISGHVSLYWYRQALGQGPEFLTYFNYEAQQDKSGLPNDRFSAERPEGSISTLTIQRTEQRDSAMYRCASSPIQGEAFFGQGTRLTVV.

V is TRBV7-3 and J is TRBJ2-1; the D gene is possibly TRBD2 (5 bases). Trimming cost V 2 bases and J 7 bases, with 9 bases left between them. Germline-derived CDR1 and CDR2 are SGHTA and FQGTGA. The CDR3 consists of 13 residues. The CDR3 coding sequence is TGTGCCAGCAGCTTATCCACGGGGAATGAGCAGTTCTTC. Translation gives CASSLSTGNEQFF.

This chain uses TRBV30 with TRBJ2-1; 11 bases line up with TRBD2. The junction had 13 bases not matched to a gene; V was cut back by 4 bases and J by 5 bases. CDR1 GTSNPN and CDR2 SVGIG come from the germline V gene (reference sequence). CDR3 length: 17 residues. The CDR3, as DNA: TGTGCCTGGACCCCTCCCATAGCGGGAGGGCGGGACAATGAGCAGTTCTTC. Its protein is CAWTPPIAGGRDNEQFF.

V usage is TRBV5-1 and J usage is TRBJ2-2; D is ambiguous. This CDR3 contains 16 residues. V was pared by 0 bases and J by 0 bases, with 9 bases between. Germline V gene sequence: CDR1 SGHRS, CDR2 YFSETQ. The CDR3, as DNA: TGCGCCAGCAGCTTGGTAACGTTATCGAACACCGGGGAGCTGTTTTTT. This gives the protein CASSLVTLSNTGELFF.

The chain links TRBV5-4 to TRBJ1-6; D unresolved. V was clipped by 0 bases and J by 5 bases, with 9 bases between them. The CDR3 is 15 residues long. Germline values: CDR1 SGHNT, CDR2 YYREEE (reference sequence). CDR3 sequence reads: CASSLAGQNNSPLHF. Written as DNA, the CDR3 is TGTGCCAGCAGCTTGGCGGGTCAGAATAATTCACCCCTCCACTTT.

This rearrangement joins TRBV6-5 to TRBJ1-6; no clear D. The CDR3 extends over 16 amino acids. CDR1 is MNHEY, CDR2 SVGAGI, per germline. Trimming stripped 0 bases from V and 5 bases from J, with 11 bases between. The CDR3 DNA sequence: TGTGCCAGCAGTTACTCTGCGGCTCAGAATAATTCACCCCTCCACTTT. Protein product: CASSYSAAQNNSPLHF.

With respect to this clone: At the DNA level, this CDR3 is encoded by other sequences in the same sample as well. This chain links TRBV2 with TRBJ2-1; 10 bases fit TRBD2. Trimming at V came to 4 bases and at J to 0 bases, leaving 3 bases not matched to a gene. Germline CDR1 SNHLY, CDR2 FYNNEI. The CDR3 is 16 residues long. CDR3: CASSGTSGSSYNEQFF. The CDR3 DNA reads as TGTGCCAGCAGTGGGACTAGCGGTAGCTCCTACAATGAGCAGTTCTTC.